This T cell receptor (beta chain) was sequenced in a study of cytomegalovirus exposure and HLA in healthy donors. Across the whole study: Researchers previously reported finding 117 million unique TCR beta sequences from approximately 200 million T cells.

Germline CDR1 LNHNV, CDR2 YYDKDF (reference sequence). The CDR3 spans 15 residues. Study results and limitations: Previously analyzed data showed that most TCR beta V segments were productive at a frequency of about 90% or about 30%.

Remarks on this clone: Antigen: not known.

Primers included in the PCR were 60 Vbeta and 13 Jbeta primers. Using immunoSEQ multiplex PCR, the repertoire was profiled, and TCRdb retains in-frame clones only, with some absent. Of 140,000 to 150,000 clones listed, roughly three fifths are singletons. The rearrangement joins TRBV15 to TRBJ2-5; TRBD1 matches 8 bases. The J call may be incorrect, as the DNA end agrees better with TRBJ2-7. The source of this sequence is a male donor in good health and CMV-seronegative. The specimen was PBMCs. The CDR3 sequence is CATSRVGTGMYEQYF. CDR3 nucleotide sequence: TGTGCCACCAGCAGAGTGGGGACAGGAATGTACGAGCAGTACTTC.